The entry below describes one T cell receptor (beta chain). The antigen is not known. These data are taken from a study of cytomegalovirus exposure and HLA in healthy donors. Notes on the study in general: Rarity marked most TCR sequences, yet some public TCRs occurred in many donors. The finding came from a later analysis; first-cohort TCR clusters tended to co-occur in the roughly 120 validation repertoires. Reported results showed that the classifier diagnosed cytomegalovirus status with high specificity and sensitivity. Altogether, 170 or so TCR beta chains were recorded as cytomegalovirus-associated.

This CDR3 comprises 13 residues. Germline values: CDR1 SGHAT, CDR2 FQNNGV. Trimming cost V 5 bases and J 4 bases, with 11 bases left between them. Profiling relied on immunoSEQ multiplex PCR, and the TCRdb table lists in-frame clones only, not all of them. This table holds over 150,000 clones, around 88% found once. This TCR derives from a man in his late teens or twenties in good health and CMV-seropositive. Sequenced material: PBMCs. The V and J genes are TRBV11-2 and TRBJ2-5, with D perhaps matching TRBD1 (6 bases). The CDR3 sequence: CASSMGQIETQYF. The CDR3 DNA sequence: TGTGCCAGCAGCATGGGACAAATAGAGACCCAGTACTTC.